These T cell receptor beta chains were read from a single sample in a study of OX40 agonist ivuxolimab in advanced cancers. TCRdb keeps only in-frame clones here, not all; method: immunoSEQ multiplex PCR. The sample yields about 100,000 clones, about 90% seen once. The specimen was CD4+ or CD8+ T cells sorted from blood, collected in a trial of the OX40 agonist ivuxolimab. The source of these receptors is an adult with an advanced solid tumor such as melanoma, head and neck, liver or kidney cancer. CDR3s leave out the opening cysteine and the closing phenylalanine or tryptophan. The order of the fields is J gene, CDR3 length, V gene, CDR3 protein.

>TRBJ2-2|13|TRBV9
ASSPGTVNTGELF
>TRBJ2-1|13|TRBV30
AGQRFSGRADEQF
>TRBJ1-4|14|TRBV11-3
ASSAEGQAGGEKLF
>TRBJ2-7|11|TRBV19
ASSIGQVYEQY
>TRBJ2-1|10|TRBV6-1
ASSDLVYEQF
>TRBJ2-6|15|TRBV5-4
ASSPRNRAGGANVLT
>TRBJ2-7|12|TRBV18
ASSPHAGAYEQY
>TRBJ2-2|11|TRBV25-1
ASSWAAIGELF
>TRBJ2-2|13|TRBV19
ASSLGQGDTGELF
>TRBJ2-1|14|TRBV11-1
ASSFVRVPSNNEQF
>TRBJ1-5|11|TRBV19
ASSPSVDQPQH
>TRBJ1-5|13|TRBV5-1
ASSLAVGGEGPQH
>TRBJ2-3|13|TRBV11-3
ASSLGVRSTDTQY
>TRBJ1-5|14|TRBV6-5
ASSYSHRDSNQPQH
>TRBJ1-1|12|TRBV5-5
ASSSSSLNTEAF
>TRBJ2-7|14|TRBV25-1
ASSDPGRTSSYEQY
>TRBJ2-5|13|TRBV19
ASSIGLAGRETQY
>TRBJ1-2|15|TRBV5-4
ASSLAAGGPANYGYT
>TRBJ1-2|11|TRBV30
AWSRRGGYGYT
>TRBJ2-1|12|TRBV14
ASSQGSPYNEQF
>TRBJ1-4|14|TRBV6-1
ASSEPPRVTNEKLF
>TRBJ2-3|17|TRBV10-3
AISESKRAGLASTDTQY